Listed here is a single T cell receptor beta chain. Its specificity is not known. This record belongs to a study of T-cell reconstitution after alpha-beta-depleted transplantation in children. The study, taken as a whole, reports: Recipient T cells and thymic progenitors that survived were the source of the high TCRbeta diversity seen at day 60 in some patients. There were reportedly several hundred expanded graft clones from which alpha-beta T cells came about two months after transplant. Diversity and T-cell counts at one year after transplant derived mostly from new T cells.

The CDR3 spans 16 residues. V gave up 2 bases and J gave up 2 bases; unmatched junction bases: 6. Construction of the TCRbeta library involved unique molecular identifiers. Each CDR3 protein gets one entry after TCRdb re-called the PCR reads with MiXCR. Of around 600,000 distinct CDR3 sequences listed, roughly 23% were seen once; the top ten hold 13% to 15%. The chain is built from TRBV12-3 or TRBV12-4 and TRBJ2-5; 9 bases fit TRBD2. This TCR came from a boy younger than two who had a stem cell transplant for acute myeloid leukemia, so the T cells may come from the graft donor. This material consisted of PBMCs, mostly from graft donor cells, taken 360 days after TCRalphabeta/CD19-depleted stem cell transplant. The DNA for the CDR3 is TGTGCCAGCAGTTTAAGCGGGGGGCTACGACAAGAGACCCAGTACTTC. It is translated as CASSLSGGLRQETQYF.